One sample yielded the 5 T cell receptor beta chains listed below, sequenced in a study of cytomegalovirus exposure and HLA in healthy donors. It was with 60 Vbeta and 13 Jbeta primers that the PCR ran. Clones were sequenced by immunoSEQ multiplex PCR, and TCRdb holds only the in-frame ones, with some missing. The sample contains more than 75,000 clones, about 74% of which appear only once. Material for sequencing was PBMCs. The source is a woman between 50 and 59 years old in good health and CMV-seropositive.

V and J are TRBV5-1 and TRBJ1-2; D is ambiguous. The germline V gene has CDR1 SGHRS and CDR2 YFSETQ. This CDR3 is 14 amino acids long. The V gene lost 1 base and the J gene lost 4 bases, with 11 bases spanning the gap. Written as DNA, the CDR3 is TGCGCCAGCAGCTTGAAGGATAGCGTCTATGGCTACACCTTC. It specifies CASSLKDSVYGYTF.

The chain employs TRBV6-5 and TRBJ2-7, with TRBD2 as a possible D gene (6 bases). V was clipped by 8 bases and J by 2 bases, with 13 bases between them. CDR3 length: 13 amino acids. CDR1 and CDR2 (germline): MNHEY, SVGAGI. The CDR3 DNA follows: TGTGCCAGCGGGGAGGACAATCCCTACGAGCAGTACTTC. Residues: CASGEDNPYEQYF.

The chain links TRBV28 to TRBJ1-5; the match to TRBD1 covers 7 bases. The CDR3 contains 15 residues. After removal of 3 bases from V and 2 bases from J, the junction contained 4 bases not matched to a gene. Germline V lookup: CDR1 MDHEN, CDR2 SYDVKM. CDR3 loop: CASSFAQGGNQPQHF. Written as DNA, the CDR3 is TGTGCCAGCAGTTTCGCCCAGGGGGGCAATCAGCCCCAGCATTTT. Variable domain in full (rest from reference TRBV28 and TRBJ1-5): DVKVTQSSRYLVKRTGEKVFLECVQDMDHENMFWYRQDPGLGLRLIYFSYDVKMKEKGDIPEGYSVSREKKERFSLILESASTNQTSMYLCASSFAQGGNQPQHFGDGTRLSIL.

This chain uses TRBV9 with TRBJ1-4; weak D call: TRBD1 (5 bases). The CDR3 has 14 residues. CDR1 and CDR2 (germline): SGDLS, YYNGEE. Deletions cut 0 bases from V and 8 bases from J, with 11 bases between. This chain's CDR3 is CASSVGQGIEKLFF. The DNA of the CDR3 is TGTGCCAGCAGCGTAGGCCAGGGTATAGAAAAACTGTTTTTT.

This rearrangement joins TRBV6-5 to TRBJ2-7; TRBD1 might be the D (5 bases). The V gene's germline CDR1 is MNHEY and CDR2 SVGAGI. The CDR3 is 13 residues long. Trimming shortened V by 2 bases and J by 6 bases, and 11 bases separated the two germline ends. Here the CDR3 reads CASSYMLGVEQYF. The CDR3 region has the DNA TGTGCCAGCAGTTACATGTTAGGGGTCGAGCAGTACTTC.